The 8 T cell receptor beta chains below all came from one sample that was sequenced in a study of monozygotic twins with cystic fibrosis. This table comes from immunoSEQ multiplex PCR, and its TCRdb copy is limited to in-frame clones, with some not included. This table has about 14,000 clones, about 93% appearing once. Input material: blood. The receptors come from a girl aged 2 to 10 with cystic fibrosis.

The chain joins TRBV27 to TRBJ2-5; D is perhaps TRBD2 (6 bases). CDR3 length: 16 residues. CDR1 is MNHEY, CDR2 SMNVEV, per germline (reference sequence). The germline V and J ends were trimmed by 8 bases and 1 base, with 20 bases remaining between them. CDR3 DNA sequence: TGTGCCAGCTCGGGACTCCTGGCCGGCCCCCAAGAGACCCAGTACTTC. This gives the protein CASSGLLAGPQETQYF.

The rearrangement links TRBV5-4 to TRBJ1-1; no clear D. The CDR3 runs 15 residues. CDR1 SGHNT and CDR2 YYREEE come from the germline V gene (reference sequence). Trimming shortened V by 3 bases and J by 4 bases, and 16 bases separated the two germline ends. CDR3 DNA sequence: TGTGCCAGCAGCTCTACGGGTAAGGGAGGCACTGAAGCTTTCTTT. Residues: CASSSTGKGGTEAFF.

The chain links TRBV5-6 to TRBJ2-5; D is unresolved. In germline, CDR1 is SGHDT, CDR2 YYEEEE. The CDR3 is 12 residues long. The ends were cut back, 1 base at V and 5 bases at J, with 6 bases in the middle. The CDR3 loop is CASSLSPETQYF. CDR3 nucleotides: TGTGCCAGCAGCTTGTCGCCCGAGACCCAGTACTTC.

This clone appeared a few times. The gene calls are TRBV7-6 and TRBJ2-1; D might be TRBD1 or TRBD2, each matching 5 bases. The CDR3 runs to 17 residues. V lost 1 base, J lost 7 bases, and 20 bases lay in between. Germline V gene lookup returns CDR1 SGHVS and CDR2 FNYEAQ. This CDR3 is CASSLVYGTLKANEQFF. DNA of the CDR3: TGTGCCAGCAGCTTAGTGTACGGGACCCTGAAGGCGAATGAGCAGTTCTTC.

This chain's CDR3 is CSVDFPRGVGEAFF. Written as DNA, the CDR3 is TGCAGCGTTGACTTCCCCAGGGGTGTGGGTGAAGCTTTCTTT. This chain links TRBV29-1 with TRBJ1-1, with D possibly matching TRBD1 (6 bases). Between the trimmed V and J ends, which lost 3 bases and 7 bases, there was a span of 18 bases. Germline lookup yields CDR1 SQVTM and CDR2 ANQGSEA. This CDR3 contains 14 residues.

The chain is built from TRBV7-9 and TRBJ2-1; D is perhaps TRBD2 (6 bases). Deletions cut 7 bases from V and 5 bases from J, with 21 bases between. Germline V gene lookup returns CDR1 SEHNR and CDR2 FQNEAQ (reference sequence). CDR3 length: 16 amino acids. CDR3 in amino acids: CASTPRAGAGNNEQFF. CDR3 nucleotide sequence: TGTGCCAGCACCCCTCGCGCGGGTGCGGGAAACAATGAGCAGTTCTTC.

V and J are TRBV6-1 and TRBJ2-3; D is uncertain. V lost 0 bases, J lost 3 bases, and 4 bases lay in between. There are 13 residues in the CDR3. CDR1 and CDR2 (germline): MNHNS, SASEGT. This CDR3 reads CASSEAYTDTQYF. Here the CDR3 DNA reads TGTGCCAGCAGTGAAGCTTATACAGATACGCAGTATTTT.

CDR3: CASSASDLHNEQFF. The CDR3, as DNA: TGCGCCAGCAGCGCCTCAGACTTGCACAATGAGCAGTTCTTC. This chain joins TRBV10-2 and TRBJ2-1; D is unclear. V was clipped by 6 bases and J by 5 bases, with 14 bases between them. CDR3 size: 14 residues. In germline, CDR1 is WSHSY, CDR2 SAAADI.